This is a list of T cell receptor beta chains from one sample in a study of siplizumab effects on memory and regulatory T cells. TCRdb keeps only in-frame clones here, not all; method: immunoSEQ multiplex PCR. The sample lists 90,000 to 120,000 clones; around 92% were seen once. The sequenced sample was Tregs sorted from blood. These receptors originate from a human donor in good health. The CDR3 runs from the conserved cysteine through the conserved F or W. D genes are given only for firm matches. Clone sizes are given selectively: once, few, many, or a class where the clone is expanded.

CDR3 length: 12; J gene: TRBJ2-3; D gene: .; V gene: TRBV4-1; clone size: .; CDR3 DNA: TGCGCCAGCAGTAGGAGGGTTTATACGCAGTATTTT; CDR3 protein: CASSRRVYTQYF
CDR3 length: 14; J gene: TRBJ2-7; D gene: TRBD1; V gene: TRBV2; clone size: once; CDR3 DNA: TGTGCCAGCAAACAGGGGCCTGGGTACTACGAGCAGTACTTC; CDR3 protein: CASKQGPGYYEQYF
CDR3 length: 13; J gene: TRBJ1-5; D gene: .; V gene: TRBV7-2; clone size: .; CDR3 DNA: TGTGCCAGCAGCTTATGGCTGAGCCAGCCCCAGCATTTT; CDR3 protein: CASSLWLSQPQHF
CDR3 length: 11; J gene: TRBJ2-7; D gene: .; V gene: TRBV20-1; clone size: once; CDR3 DNA: TGCAGTGCCGCTCGGGTCTACGAGCAGTACTTC; CDR3 protein: CSAARVYEQYF
CDR3 length: 13; J gene: TRBJ1-5; D gene: TRBD1; V gene: TRBV7-2; clone size: .; CDR3 DNA: TGTGCCAGCAGTTCAGACAGGGGACAGCCCCAGCATTTT; CDR3 protein: CASSSDRGQPQHF
CDR3 length: 14; J gene: TRBJ2-4; D gene: .; V gene: TRBV6-6; clone size: .; CDR3 DNA: TGTGCCAGCAGAACGAAGGGGTTCAAAAACATTCAGTACTTC; CDR3 protein: CASRTKGFKNIQYF
CDR3 length: 13; J gene: TRBJ2-5; D gene: .; V gene: TRBV14; clone size: .; CDR3 DNA: TGTGCCAGCAGCCTTTGGGGGCAAGAGACCCAGTACTTC; CDR3 protein: CASSLWGQETQYF
CDR3 length: 14; J gene: TRBJ1-2; D gene: TRBD1; V gene: TRBV10-3; clone size: .; CDR3 DNA: TGTGCCATCAGTGAAGGGACAGGGGCCTATGGCTACACCTTC; CDR3 protein: CAISEGTGAYGYTF
CDR3 length: 18; J gene: TRBJ2-7; D gene: TRBD2; V gene: TRBV15; clone size: .; CDR3 DNA: TGTGCCACCAGCAGAGATTTAAGCGGGGGCCTAGGGGTTTTAGAGCAGTACTTC; CDR3 protein: CATSRDLSGGLGVLEQYF
CDR3 length: 14; J gene: TRBJ1-2; D gene: .; V gene: TRBV18; clone size: .; CDR3 DNA: TGTGCCAGCTCACCACGACGGATATCCTATGGCTACACCTTC; CDR3 protein: CASSPRRISYGYTF
CDR3 length: 18; J gene: TRBJ2-3; D gene: .; V gene: TRBV5-6; clone size: once; CDR3 DNA: TGTGCCAGCAGCTTGGGAAAGTGGGGCCCCTGGAAAACAGATACGCAGTATTTT; CDR3 protein: CASSLGKWGPWKTDTQYF
CDR3 length: 14; J gene: TRBJ2-3; D gene: TRBD1; V gene: TRBV28; clone size: few; CDR3 DNA: TGTGCCAGCGACCGGGACAGGGGCGCGGATACGCAGTATTTT; CDR3 protein: CASDRDRGADTQYF
CDR3 length: 13; J gene: TRBJ1-2; D gene: .; V gene: TRBV6-5; clone size: .; CDR3 DNA: TGTGCCAGCAGTCTTGGGGGCACCTATGGCTACACCTTC; CDR3 protein: CASSLGGTYGYTF
CDR3 length: 13; J gene: TRBJ2-5; D gene: TRBD2; V gene: TRBV2; clone size: .; CDR3 DNA: TGTGCCAGCAGTGCTAGCGGGATGGAGACCCAGTACTTC; CDR3 protein: CASSASGMETQYF
CDR3 length: 11; J gene: TRBJ1-1; D gene: TRBD1; V gene: TRBV20-1; clone size: .; CDR3 DNA: TGCAGGGACAGGGCGAAGATTGAAGCTTTCTTT; CDR3 protein: CRDRAKIEAFF
CDR3 length: 11; J gene: TRBJ2-1; D gene: .; V gene: TRBV2; clone size: few; CDR3 DNA: TGTGCCAGCACCCCTTTTTTAACCTGGTTCTTC; CDR3 protein: CASTPFLTWFF
CDR3 length: 13; J gene: TRBJ2-7; D gene: .; V gene: TRBV7-3; clone size: .; CDR3 DNA: TGTGCCAGCAGCAGACAACCTTCCTACGAGCAGTACTTC; CDR3 protein: CASSRQPSYEQYF
CDR3 length: 14; J gene: TRBJ2-1; D gene: TRBD2; V gene: TRBV7-8; clone size: once; CDR3 DNA: TGTGCCAGCAGCTTACCCCTAGCGGCAACAGCCCAGTTCTTC; CDR3 protein: CASSLPLAATAQFF
CDR3 length: 15; J gene: TRBJ2-3; D gene: TRBD2; V gene: TRBV7-9; clone size: .; CDR3 DNA: TGTGCCGGCGGGGCGGGAGGGCCCCGCACAGATACGCAGTATTTT; CDR3 protein: CAGGAGGPRTDTQYF
CDR3 length: 11; J gene: TRBJ2-7; D gene: .; V gene: TRBV29-1; clone size: .; CDR3 DNA: TGCAGTTCACGGGACACCTACGAGCAGTACTTC; CDR3 protein: CSSRDTYEQYF
CDR3 length: 13; J gene: TRBJ1-2; D gene: .; V gene: TRBV19; clone size: .; CDR3 DNA: TGTGCCAGTAGGCTCTTCGGCGGGATTGGCTACACCTTC; CDR3 protein: CASRLFGGIGYTF
CDR3 length: 15; J gene: TRBJ2-7; D gene: TRBD1; V gene: TRBV2; clone size: .; CDR3 DNA: TGTGCCACTCGTCTGGGACAGGTAGCCTCCTACGAGCAGTACTTC; CDR3 protein: CATRLGQVASYEQYF